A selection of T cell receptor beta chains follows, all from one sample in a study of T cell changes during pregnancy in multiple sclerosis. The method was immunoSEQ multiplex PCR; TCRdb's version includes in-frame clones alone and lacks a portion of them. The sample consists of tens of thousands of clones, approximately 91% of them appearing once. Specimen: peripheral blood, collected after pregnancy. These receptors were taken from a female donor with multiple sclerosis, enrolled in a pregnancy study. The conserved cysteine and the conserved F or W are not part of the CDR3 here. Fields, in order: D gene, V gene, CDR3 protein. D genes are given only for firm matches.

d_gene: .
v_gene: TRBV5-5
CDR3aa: ASSLTGNIQY

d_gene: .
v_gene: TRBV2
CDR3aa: ASSNGFLEQY

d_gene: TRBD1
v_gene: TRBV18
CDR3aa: ASSPGWQGAEKGTEAF

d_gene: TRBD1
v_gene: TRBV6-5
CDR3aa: ASSLHRGPTEAF

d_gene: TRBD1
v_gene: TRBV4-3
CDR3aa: ASSQEGVRTGDHYGYT

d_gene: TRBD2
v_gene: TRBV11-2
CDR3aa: ASSPRTSDATDTQY

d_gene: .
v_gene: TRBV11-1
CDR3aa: ASSLLGGNMNTEAF

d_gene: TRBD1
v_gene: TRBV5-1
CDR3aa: ASRTGTASEETQY

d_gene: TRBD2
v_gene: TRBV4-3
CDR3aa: ASSQDALAVHTQY

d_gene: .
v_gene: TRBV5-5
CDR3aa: ASSPPRGEGTEAF

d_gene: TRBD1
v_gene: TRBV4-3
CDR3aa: ASSPVSDRGQANEQF

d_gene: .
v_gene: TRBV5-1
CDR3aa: ASSPTLSGLRYEQY

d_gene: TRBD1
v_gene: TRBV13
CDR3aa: ASSYSGQGAGAEAF

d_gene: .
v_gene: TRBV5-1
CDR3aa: ASSALPRGTEAF

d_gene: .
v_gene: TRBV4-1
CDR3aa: ASSQAGLTQY

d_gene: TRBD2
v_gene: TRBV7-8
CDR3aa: ASSPVGLAGVAYEQY

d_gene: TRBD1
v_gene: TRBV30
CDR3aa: ACGRTGAETQY

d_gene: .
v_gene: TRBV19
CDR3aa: AGKGRFDTEAF

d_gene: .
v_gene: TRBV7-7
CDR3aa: ASSLGGVGSYNEQF

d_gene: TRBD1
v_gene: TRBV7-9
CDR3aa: ASSSVTGQPTISGNTIY

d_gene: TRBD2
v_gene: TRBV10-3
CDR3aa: AISESGRGTTYEQY

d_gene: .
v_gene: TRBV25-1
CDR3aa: ASSGGHRLYTGELF

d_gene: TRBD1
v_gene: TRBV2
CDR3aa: ASSPRDRKVYEQY

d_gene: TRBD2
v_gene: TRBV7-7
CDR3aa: ASSLGGRIQETQY

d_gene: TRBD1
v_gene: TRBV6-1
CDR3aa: ASSGQGPETQY

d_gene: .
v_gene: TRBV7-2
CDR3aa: ASSLYGWPPYGYT

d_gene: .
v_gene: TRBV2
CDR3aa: ASSEPPGMTWYNEQF

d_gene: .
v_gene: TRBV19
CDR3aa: ASSFTGRGTGANVLT

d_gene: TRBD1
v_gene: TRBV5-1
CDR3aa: ASSQGTGGEPQH

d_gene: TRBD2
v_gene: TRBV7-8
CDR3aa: ASSISGGKLLYEQY

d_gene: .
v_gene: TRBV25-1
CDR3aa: ASSRLANSGANVLT

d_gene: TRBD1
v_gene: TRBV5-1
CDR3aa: ASSTGTGDSSYNSPLH

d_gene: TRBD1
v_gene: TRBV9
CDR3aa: ASSARGYTEAF

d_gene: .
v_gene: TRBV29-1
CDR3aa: SAPGGRGGGMNTEAF

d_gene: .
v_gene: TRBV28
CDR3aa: ASSFTGSGANVLT

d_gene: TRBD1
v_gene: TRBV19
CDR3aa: ASSQQGIPYNEQF

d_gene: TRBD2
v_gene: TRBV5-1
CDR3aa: ASSRGLAGGWGIQY

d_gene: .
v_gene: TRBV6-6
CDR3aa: ASSPEMTSTDTQY

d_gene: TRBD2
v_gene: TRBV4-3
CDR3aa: ASSPTIWRGYEQY

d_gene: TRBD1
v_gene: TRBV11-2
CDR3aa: ASSLVSTGYGYEQY

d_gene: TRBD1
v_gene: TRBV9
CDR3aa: ASSVDGQGQTQY

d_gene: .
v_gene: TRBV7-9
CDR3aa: ASSAWDSDYNEQF

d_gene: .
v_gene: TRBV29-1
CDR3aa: SVFGPERYEQY

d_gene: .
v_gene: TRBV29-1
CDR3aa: SVEDFINEQY

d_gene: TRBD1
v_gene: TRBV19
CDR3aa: ASRRQGETEAF

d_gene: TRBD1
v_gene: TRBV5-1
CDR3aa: ASSLVKGTGPYNEQF

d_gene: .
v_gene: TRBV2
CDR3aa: ASIPDGSQGGQY

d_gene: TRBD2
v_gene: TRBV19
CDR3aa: ASSVYSGGASGELF

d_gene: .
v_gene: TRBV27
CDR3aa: ASSTPPRGSLETQY

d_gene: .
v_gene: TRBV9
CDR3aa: ASSARGGRNTIY

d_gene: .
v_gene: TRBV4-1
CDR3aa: ASSQGRDLSYEQY

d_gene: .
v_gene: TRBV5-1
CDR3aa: ASSSGPRRGPNYNEQF

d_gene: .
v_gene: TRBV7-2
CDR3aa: ASSLRGWNQPQH